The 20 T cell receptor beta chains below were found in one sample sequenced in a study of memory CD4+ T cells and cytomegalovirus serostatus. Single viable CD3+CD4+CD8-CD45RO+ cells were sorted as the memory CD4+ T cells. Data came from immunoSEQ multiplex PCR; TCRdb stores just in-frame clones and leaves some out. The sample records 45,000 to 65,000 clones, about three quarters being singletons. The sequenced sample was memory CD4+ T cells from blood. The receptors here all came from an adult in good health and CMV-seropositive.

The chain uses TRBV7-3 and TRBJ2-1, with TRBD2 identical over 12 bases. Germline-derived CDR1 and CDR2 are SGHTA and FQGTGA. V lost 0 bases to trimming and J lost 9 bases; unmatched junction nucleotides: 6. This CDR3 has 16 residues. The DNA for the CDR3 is TGTGCCAGCAGCTTAACTCCGGGACTAGCGGGTGTTGAGCAGTTCTTC. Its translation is CASSLTPGLAGVEQFF.

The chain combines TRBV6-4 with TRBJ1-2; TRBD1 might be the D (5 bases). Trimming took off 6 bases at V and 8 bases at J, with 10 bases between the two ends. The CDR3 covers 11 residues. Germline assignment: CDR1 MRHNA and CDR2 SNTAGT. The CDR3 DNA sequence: TGTGCCAGCAGGGCGAGGGGAGGCTACACCTTC. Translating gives CASRARGGYTF.

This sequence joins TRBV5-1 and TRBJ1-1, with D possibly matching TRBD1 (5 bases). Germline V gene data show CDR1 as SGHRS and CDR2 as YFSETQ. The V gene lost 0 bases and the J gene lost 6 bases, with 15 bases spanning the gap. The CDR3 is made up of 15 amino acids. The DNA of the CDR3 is TGCGCCAGCAGCTTGGCCCAGGTACCGGGGGCTGAAGCTTTCTTT. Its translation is CASSLAQVPGAEAFF. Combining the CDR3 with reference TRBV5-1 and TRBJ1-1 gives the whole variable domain KAGVTQTPRYLIKTRGQQVTLSCSPISGHRSVSWYQQTPGQGLQFLFEYFSETQRNKGNFPGRFSGRQFSNSRSEMNVSTLELGDSALYLCASSLAQVPGAEAFFGQGTRLTVV.

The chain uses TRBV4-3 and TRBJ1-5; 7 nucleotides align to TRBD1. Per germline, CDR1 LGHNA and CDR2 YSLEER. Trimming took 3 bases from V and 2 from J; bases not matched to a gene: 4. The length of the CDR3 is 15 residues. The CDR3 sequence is CASSQDQGGNQPQHF. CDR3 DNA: TGCGCCAGCAGCCAGGACCAGGGGGGCAATCAGCCCCAGCATTTT.

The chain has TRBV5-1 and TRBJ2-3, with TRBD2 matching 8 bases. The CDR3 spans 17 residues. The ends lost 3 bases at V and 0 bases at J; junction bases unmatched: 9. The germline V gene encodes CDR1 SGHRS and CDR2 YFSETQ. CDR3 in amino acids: CASSSRTSISSTDTQYF. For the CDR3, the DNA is TGCGCCAGCAGCTCACGGACTAGCATCTCTAGCACAGATACGCAGTATTTT.

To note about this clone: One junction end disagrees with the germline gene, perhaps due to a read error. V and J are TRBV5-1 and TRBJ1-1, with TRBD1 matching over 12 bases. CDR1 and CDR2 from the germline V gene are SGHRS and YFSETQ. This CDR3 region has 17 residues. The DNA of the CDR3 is TGCGCCAGCAGTTTGGGGGGACAGGGGGCTATGAACACTGAAGCTTTCTTT. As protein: CASSLGGQGAMNTEAFF.

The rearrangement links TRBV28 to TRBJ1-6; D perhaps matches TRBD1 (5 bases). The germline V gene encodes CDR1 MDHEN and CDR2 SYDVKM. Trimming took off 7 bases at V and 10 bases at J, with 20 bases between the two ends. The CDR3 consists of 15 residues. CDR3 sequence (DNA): TGTGCCAGCACCTATCTGTTAGGGAAGGGGTCACCCCTCCACTTT. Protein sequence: CASTYLLGKGSPLHF.

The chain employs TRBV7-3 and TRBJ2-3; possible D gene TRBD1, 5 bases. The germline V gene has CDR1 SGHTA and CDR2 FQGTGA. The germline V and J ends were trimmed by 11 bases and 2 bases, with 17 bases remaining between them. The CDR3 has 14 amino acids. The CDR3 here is CALWPQASTDTQYF. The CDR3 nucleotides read TGTGCCCTTTGGCCACAGGCATCCACAGATACGCAGTATTTT.

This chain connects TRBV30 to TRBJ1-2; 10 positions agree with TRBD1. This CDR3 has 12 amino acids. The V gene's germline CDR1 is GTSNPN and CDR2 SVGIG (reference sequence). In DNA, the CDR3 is TGTGGCCTGACAGGGGGCGGATATGGCTACACCTTC. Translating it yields CGLTGGGYGYTF.

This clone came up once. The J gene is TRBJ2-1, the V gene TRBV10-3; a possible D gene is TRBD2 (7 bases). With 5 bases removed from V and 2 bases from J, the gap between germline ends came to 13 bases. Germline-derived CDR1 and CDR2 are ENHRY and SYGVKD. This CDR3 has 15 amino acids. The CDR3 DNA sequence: TGTGCCATCAGTTCTGCGGGGGCCGCCTACAATGAGCAGTTCTTC. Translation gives CAISSAGAAYNEQFF.

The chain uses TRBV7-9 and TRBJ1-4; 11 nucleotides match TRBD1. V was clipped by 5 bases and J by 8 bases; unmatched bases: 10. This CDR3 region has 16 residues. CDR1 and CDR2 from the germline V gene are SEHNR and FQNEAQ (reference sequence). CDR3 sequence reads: CASSQPRTGGAEKLFF. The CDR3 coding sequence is TGTGCCAGCAGCCAGCCTCGGACAGGGGGCGCGGAAAAACTGTTTTTT.

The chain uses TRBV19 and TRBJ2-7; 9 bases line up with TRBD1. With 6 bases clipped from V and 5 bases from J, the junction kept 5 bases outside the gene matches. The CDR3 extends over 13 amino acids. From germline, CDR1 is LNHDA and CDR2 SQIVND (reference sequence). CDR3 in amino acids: CASRRTGANEQYF. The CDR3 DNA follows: TGTGCCAGTAGAAGGACAGGGGCAAACGAGCAGTACTTC.

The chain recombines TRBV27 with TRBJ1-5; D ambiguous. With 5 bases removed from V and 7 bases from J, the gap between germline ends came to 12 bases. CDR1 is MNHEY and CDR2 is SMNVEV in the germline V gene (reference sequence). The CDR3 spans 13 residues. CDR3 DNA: TGTGCCAGCAGTACGGGCTCTTCACAGCCCCAGCATTTT. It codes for CASSTGSSQPQHF.

CDR3 DNA: TGTGCCAGCAGTTTTCGCCTGGGACAGGGTACCACCTTC. Protein: CASSFRLGQGTTF. The rearrangement links TRBV27 to TRBJ1-2; 9 positions match TRBD1. V trimming: 3 bases; J trimming: 13 bases; junction bases outside the gene matches: 9. This CDR3 has 13 amino acids. Germline lookup yields CDR1 MNHEY and CDR2 SMNVEV (reference sequence).

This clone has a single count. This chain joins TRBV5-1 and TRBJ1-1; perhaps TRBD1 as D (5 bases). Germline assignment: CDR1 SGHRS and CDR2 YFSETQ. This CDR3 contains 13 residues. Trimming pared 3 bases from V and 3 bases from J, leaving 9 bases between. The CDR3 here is CASSWAGDTEAFF. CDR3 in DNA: TGCGCCAGCAGCTGGGCGGGGGACACTGAAGCTTTCTTT.

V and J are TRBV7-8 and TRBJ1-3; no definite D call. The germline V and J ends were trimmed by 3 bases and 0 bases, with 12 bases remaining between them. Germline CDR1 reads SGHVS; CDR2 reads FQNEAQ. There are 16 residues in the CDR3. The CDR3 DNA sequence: TGTGCCAGCAGCTTTATGTCCCGGGGCTCTGGAAACACCATATATTTT. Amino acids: CASSFMSRGSGNTIYF.

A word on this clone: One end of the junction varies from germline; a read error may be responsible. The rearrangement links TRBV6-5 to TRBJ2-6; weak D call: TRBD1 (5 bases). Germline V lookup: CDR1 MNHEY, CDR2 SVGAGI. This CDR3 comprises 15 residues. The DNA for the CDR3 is TGTGCCAGCAGTTATCAGAGCTCTGGGGCCGACGTCCTGACTTTC. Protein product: CASSYQSSGADVLTF.

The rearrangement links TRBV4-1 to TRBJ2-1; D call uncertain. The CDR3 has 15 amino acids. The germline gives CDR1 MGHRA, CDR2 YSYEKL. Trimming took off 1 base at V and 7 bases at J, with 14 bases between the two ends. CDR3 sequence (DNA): TGCGCCAGCAGCCAAGGGCTGGGATTCAGAAATGAGCAGTTCTTC. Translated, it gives CASSQGLGFRNEQFF.

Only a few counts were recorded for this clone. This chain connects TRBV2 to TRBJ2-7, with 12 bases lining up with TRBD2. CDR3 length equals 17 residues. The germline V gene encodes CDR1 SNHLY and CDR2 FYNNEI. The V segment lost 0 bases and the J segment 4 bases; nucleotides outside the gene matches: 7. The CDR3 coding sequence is TGTGCCAGCAGTGAAGCGCTTCTGACTAGCGGGGGTTACGAGCAGTACTTC. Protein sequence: CASSEALLTSGGYEQYF.

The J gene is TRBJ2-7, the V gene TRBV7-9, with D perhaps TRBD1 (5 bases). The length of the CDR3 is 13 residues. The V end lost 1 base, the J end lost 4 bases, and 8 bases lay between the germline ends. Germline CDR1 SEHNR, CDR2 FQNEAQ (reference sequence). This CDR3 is CASSLVAGYEQYF. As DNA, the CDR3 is TGTGCCAGCAGCTTAGTGGCAGGGTACGAGCAGTACTTC. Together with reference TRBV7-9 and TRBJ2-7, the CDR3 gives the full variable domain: DTGVSQNPRHKITKRGQNVTFRCDPISEHNRLYWYRQTLGQGPEFLTYFQNEAQLEKSRLLSDRFSAERPKGSFSTLEIQRTEQGDSAMYLCASSLVAGYEQYFGPGTRLTVT.